The clone carrying this T cell receptor (beta chain) was seen at least ten times. The source of the sample is a study of T cells of healthy individuals. TCRdb processed the 5' RACE reads anew with MiXCR; each CDR3 protein has one entry. The table records approximately 52,000 distinct CDR3 sequences, approximately 15% of them present only once. V was clipped by 2 bases and J by 4 bases; unmatched bases: 2. Germline V gene data show CDR1 as MNHEY and CDR2 as SVGAGI. This CDR3 is built from 15 residues. The chain carries TRBV6-5 and TRBJ1-4; 9 bases are shared with TRBD1. The TCR originated in a human donor in good health. The CDR3 DNA follows: TGTGCCAGCAGTTACGGGGACAGGGTTAATGAAAAACTGTTTTTT. Amino acid sequence: CASSYGDRVNEKLFF.